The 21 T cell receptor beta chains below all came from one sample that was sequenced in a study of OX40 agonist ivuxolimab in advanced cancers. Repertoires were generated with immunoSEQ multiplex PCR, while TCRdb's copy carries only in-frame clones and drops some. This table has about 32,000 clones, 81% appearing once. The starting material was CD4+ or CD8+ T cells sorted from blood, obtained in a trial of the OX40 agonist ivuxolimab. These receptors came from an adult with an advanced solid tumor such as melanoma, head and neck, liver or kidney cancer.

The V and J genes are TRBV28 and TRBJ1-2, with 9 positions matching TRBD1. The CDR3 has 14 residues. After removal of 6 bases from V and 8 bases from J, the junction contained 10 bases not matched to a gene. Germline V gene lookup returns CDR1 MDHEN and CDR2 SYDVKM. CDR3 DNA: TGTGCCAGCAGAGGCCGGGACAGGGTTATCGGCTACACCTTC. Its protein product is CASRGRDRVIGYTF.

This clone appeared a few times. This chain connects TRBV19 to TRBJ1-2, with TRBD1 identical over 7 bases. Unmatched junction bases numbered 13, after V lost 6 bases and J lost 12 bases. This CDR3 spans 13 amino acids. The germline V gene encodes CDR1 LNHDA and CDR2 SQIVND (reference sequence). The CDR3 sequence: CASSPGQKLLDTF. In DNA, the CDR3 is TGTGCCAGTAGCCCGGGACAGAAACTCCTCGACACCTTC.

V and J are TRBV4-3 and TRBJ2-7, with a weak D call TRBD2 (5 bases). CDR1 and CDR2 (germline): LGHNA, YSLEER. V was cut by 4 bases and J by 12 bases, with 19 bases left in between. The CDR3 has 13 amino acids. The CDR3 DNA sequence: TGCGCCAGCAGCCTAGGGATGGACTCAGTTTTGTACTTC. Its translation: CASSLGMDSVLYF.

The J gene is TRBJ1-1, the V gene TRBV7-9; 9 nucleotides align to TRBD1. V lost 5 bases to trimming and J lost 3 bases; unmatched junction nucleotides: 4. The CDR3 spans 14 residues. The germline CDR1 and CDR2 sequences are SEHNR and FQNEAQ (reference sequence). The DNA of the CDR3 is TGTGCCAGCAGCACACAGGGGGCGGACACTGAAGCTTTCTTT. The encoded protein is CASSTQGADTEAFF.

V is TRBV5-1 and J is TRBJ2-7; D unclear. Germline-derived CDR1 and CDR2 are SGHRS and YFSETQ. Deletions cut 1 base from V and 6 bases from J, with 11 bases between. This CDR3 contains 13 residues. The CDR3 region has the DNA TGCGCCAGCAGCTTGACCGGTATGGGCGAGCAGTACTTC. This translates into CASSLTGMGEQYF.

The CDR3 sequence is CASISGRPRETQYF. DNA for the CDR3: TGTGCCAGCATCTCGGGCAGACCGAGGGAGACCCAGTACTTC. The gene calls are TRBV2 and TRBJ2-5; D not resolved. Germline V gene lookup returns CDR1 SNHLY and CDR2 FYNNEI. Trimming took off 7 bases at V and 5 bases at J, with 17 bases between the two ends. This CDR3 has 14 amino acids.

For the CDR3, the DNA is TGTGCCAGCAGCAGAGAGGGGGGGAAAAGATACAATGAGCAGTTCTTC. Residues: CASSREGGKRYNEQFF. This chain joins TRBV21-1 and TRBJ2-1; the table gives TRBD2 as D, unverified against the DNA. TRBV21-1 is classified as a pseudogene. This CDR3 is built from 16 residues.

CDR3: CASSVAGSGRAGETQYF. The CDR3 DNA reads TGTGCCAGCAGCGTAGCGGGTAGCGGGAGGGCCGGTGAGACCCAGTACTTC. The rearrangement links TRBV9 to TRBJ2-5; TRBD2 matches 11 bases. Trimming cost V 0 bases and J 5 bases; bases outside gene matches: 9. The CDR3 is 17 amino acids. Germline CDR1 reads SGDLS; CDR2 reads YYNGEE. Looking up the rest from reference TRBV9 and TRBJ2-5 gives the full variable domain: DSGVTQTPKHLITATGQRVTLRCSPRSGDLSVYWYQQSLDQGLQFLIQYYNGEERAKGNILERFSAQQFPDLHSELNLSSLELGDSALYFCASSVAGSGRAGETQYFGPGTRLLVL.

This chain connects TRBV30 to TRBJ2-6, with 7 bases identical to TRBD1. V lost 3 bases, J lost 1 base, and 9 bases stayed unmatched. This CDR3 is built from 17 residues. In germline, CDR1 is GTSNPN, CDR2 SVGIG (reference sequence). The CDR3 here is CAWSHRGSPSGANVLTF. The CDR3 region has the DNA TGTGCCTGGAGCCACAGGGGATCCCCTTCTGGGGCCAACGTCCTGACTTTC. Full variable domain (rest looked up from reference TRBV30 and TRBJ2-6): SQTIHQWPATLVQPVGSPLSLECTVEGTSNPNLYWYRQAAGRGLQLLFYSVGIGQISSEVPQNLSASRPQDRQFILSSKKLLLSDSGFYLCAWSHRGSPSGANVLTFGAGSRLTVL.

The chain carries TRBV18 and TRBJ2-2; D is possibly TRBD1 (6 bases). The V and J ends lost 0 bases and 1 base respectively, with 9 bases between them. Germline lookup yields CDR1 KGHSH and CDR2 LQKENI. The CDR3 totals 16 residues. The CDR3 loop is CASSPPSRGNTGELFF. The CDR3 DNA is TGTGCCAGCTCACCACCCTCCAGGGGGAACACCGGGGAGCTGTTTTTT.

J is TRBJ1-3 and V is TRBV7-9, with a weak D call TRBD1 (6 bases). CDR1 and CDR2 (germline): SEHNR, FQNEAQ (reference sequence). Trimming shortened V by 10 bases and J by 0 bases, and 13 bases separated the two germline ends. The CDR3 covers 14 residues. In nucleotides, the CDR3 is TGTGCCACGGGGGCTCGTGGCTCTGGAAACACCATATATTTT. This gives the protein CATGARGSGNTIYF. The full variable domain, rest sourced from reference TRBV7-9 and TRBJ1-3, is DTGVSQNPRHKITKRGQNVTFRCDPISEHNRLYWYRQTLGQGPEFLTYFQNEAQLEKSRLLSDRFSAERPKGSFSTLEIQRTEQGDSAMYLCATGARGSGNTIYFGEGSWLTVV.

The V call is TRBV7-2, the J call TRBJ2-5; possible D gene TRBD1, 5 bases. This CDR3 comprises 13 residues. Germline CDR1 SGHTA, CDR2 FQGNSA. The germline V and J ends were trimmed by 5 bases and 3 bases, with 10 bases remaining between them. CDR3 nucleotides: TGTGCCAGCAGCCGCGGACAAAAAGAGACCCAGTACTTC. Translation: CASSRGQKETQYF.

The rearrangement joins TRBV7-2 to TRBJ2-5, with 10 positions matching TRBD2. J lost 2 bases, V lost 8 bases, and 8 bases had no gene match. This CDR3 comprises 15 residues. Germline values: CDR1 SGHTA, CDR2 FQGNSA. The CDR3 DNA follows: TGTGCCAGCGGGGCAGGACTAGCGGATCAAGAGACCCAGTACTTC. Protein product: CASGAGLADQETQYF.

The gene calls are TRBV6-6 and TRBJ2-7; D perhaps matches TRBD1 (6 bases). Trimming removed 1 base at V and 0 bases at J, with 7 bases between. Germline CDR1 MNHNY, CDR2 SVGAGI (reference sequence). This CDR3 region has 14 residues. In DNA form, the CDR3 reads TGTGCCAGCAGTTACTTACAGGGCTCCTACGAGCAGTACTTC. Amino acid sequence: CASSYLQGSYEQYF.

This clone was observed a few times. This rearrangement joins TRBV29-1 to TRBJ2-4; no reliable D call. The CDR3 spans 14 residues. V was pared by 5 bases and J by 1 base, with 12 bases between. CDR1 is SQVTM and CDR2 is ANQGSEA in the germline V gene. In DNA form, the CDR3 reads TGCAGCGTTAAAGTGCCGGAGGCCAAAAACATTCAGTACTTC. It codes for CSVKVPEAKNIQYF.

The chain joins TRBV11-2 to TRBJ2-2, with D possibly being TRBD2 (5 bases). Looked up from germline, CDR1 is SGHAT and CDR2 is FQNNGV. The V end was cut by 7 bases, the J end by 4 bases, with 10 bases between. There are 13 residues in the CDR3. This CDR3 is CASTPRGTGELFF. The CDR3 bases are TGTGCCAGCACCCCCCGGGGCACCGGGGAGCTGTTTTTT.

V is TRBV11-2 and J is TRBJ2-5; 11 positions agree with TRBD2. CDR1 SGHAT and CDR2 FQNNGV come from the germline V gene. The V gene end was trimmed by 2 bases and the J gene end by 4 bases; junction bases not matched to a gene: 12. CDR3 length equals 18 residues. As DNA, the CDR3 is TGTGCCAGCAGCTTAATGAACGTAGCGGGGGGGTCTCGAGAGACCCAGTACTTC. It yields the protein CASSLMNVAGGSRETQYF.

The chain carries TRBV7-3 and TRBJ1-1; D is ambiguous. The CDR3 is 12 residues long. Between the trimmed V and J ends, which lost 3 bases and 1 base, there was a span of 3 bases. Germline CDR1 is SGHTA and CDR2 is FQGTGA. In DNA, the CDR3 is TGTGCCAGCAGCTTCGGGAACACTGAAGCTTTCTTT. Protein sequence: CASSFGNTEAFF. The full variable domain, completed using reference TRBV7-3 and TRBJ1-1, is GAGVSQTPSNKVTEKGKYVELRCDPISGHTALYWYRQSLGQGPEFLIYFQGTGAADDSGLPNDRFFAVRPEGSVSTLKIQRTERGDSAVYLCASSFGNTEAFFGQGTRLTVV.

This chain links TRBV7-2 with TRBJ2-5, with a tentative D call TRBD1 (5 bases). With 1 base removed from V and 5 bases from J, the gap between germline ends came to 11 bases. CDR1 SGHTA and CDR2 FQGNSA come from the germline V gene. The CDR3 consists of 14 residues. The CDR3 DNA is TGTGCCAGCAGCTTAGGGCAGGGCGACGAGACCCAGTACTTC. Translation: CASSLGQGDETQYF.

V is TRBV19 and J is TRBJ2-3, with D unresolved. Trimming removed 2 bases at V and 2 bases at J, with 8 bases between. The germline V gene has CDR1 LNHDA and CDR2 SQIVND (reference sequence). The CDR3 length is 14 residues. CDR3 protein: CASSIRAATDTQYF. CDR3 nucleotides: TGTGCCAGTAGTATAAGGGCAGCCACAGATACGCAGTATTTT.

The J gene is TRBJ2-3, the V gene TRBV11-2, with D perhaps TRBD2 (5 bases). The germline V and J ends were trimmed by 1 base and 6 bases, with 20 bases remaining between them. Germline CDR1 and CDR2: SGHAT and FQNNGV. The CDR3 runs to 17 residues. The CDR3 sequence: CASSLGARGSWSDTQYF. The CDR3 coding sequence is TGTGCCAGCAGCTTAGGGGCCCGGGGTAGCTGGTCGGATACGCAGTATTTT.